These 25 T cell receptor beta chains came from one sample sequenced in a study of early T cells in non-severe SARS-CoV-2 infection (dated by TCRdb to the early 2020s). Libraries were prepared through 5' RACE. TCRdb records NextSeq 500 as the sequencer. TCRdb cleaned the public reads at Q25 with fastp, built clones with MiXCR and kept in-frame beta chains. One record per CDR3 amino acid sequence lists the most common genes and DNA. The sample contains around 70,000 distinct CDR3 sequences, more than 9% of them found a single time. Roughly 3.8% of the sample is in the top ten clones. Material: whole blood. The source of these receptors is an adult who was a healthcare worker with PCR-confirmed SARS-CoV-2 infection or an uninfected control (not recorded which).

This clonotype was detected a few times. The chain has TRBV6-2 or TRBV6-3 and TRBJ2-2, with D perhaps matching TRBD2 (5 bases). The V and J ends lost 5 bases and 6 bases respectively, with 10 bases between them. The CDR3 spans 13 residues. CDR1 is MNHEY and CDR2 is SVGEGT in the germline V gene. DNA for the CDR3: TGTGCCAGCAGTCTCACTAGTTCCGGGGAGCTGTTTTTT. This codes for CASSLTSSGELFF.

This clonotype was seen more than once but under ten times. V and J are TRBV12-3 or TRBV12-4 and TRBJ2-7, with D hard to call. The CDR3 is 14 residues long. V gave up 2 bases and J gave up 1 base, with 9 bases separating them. CDR3 sequence: CASSLFHRSYEQYF. In DNA, the CDR3 is TGTGCCAGCAGTTTATTCCACCGTTCCTACGAGCAGTACTTC.

The chain joins TRBV29-1 to TRBJ2-3, with D perhaps given as TRBD1 or TRBD2 (5 bases each). The CDR3 is made up of 14 amino acids. CDR1 and CDR2 from the germline V gene are SQVTM and ANQGSEA. The ends were cut back, 0 bases at V and 4 bases at J, with 11 bases in the middle. DNA of the CDR3: TGCAGCGTTGAAGAAGAGGGCAGGGCAGATACGCAGTATTTT. This translates into CSVEEEGRADTQYF.

This clonotype was detected many times. The chain employs TRBV19 and TRBJ2-1; TRBD2 matches at 9 bases. J gave up 8 bases and V 5 bases, and 16 bases lay outside the gene matches. Germline V CDR1 and CDR2: LNHDA, SQIVND (reference sequence). The CDR3 has 17 residues. In DNA form, the CDR3 reads TGTGCCAGTAGTGCCCCCGGGCGGGAGGGCCACAGGTATGAGCAGTTCTTC. This gives the protein CASSAPGREGHRYEQFF.

This clonotype has at least ten counts. The rearrangement uses TRBV28 and TRBJ1-2; no firm D call. This CDR3 is 12 amino acids long. The germline CDR1 and CDR2 sequences are MDHEN and SYDVKM. V was pared by 6 bases and J by 4 bases, with 9 bases between. The CDR3 loop reads CASSLEGYGYTF. CDR3 DNA sequence: TGTGCCAGCAGCTTGGAAGGCTATGGCTACACCTTC.

This clonotype was found many times. For the CDR3, the DNA is TGCGCCAGCAGCTCGAGGACAGATACCTACGAGCAGTACTTC. It is translated as CASSSRTDTYEQYF. The gene calls are TRBV5-1 and TRBJ2-7, with D possibly TRBD1 on 6 matching bases. The V end was cut by 3 bases, the J end by 2 bases, with 12 bases between. CDR1 is SGHRS, CDR2 YFSETQ, per germline. This CDR3 spans 14 amino acids.

V usage is TRBV6-6 and J usage is TRBJ1-1, with 7 positions matching TRBD1. Germline V gene data show CDR1 as MNHNY and CDR2 as SVGAGI (reference sequence). The CDR3 contains 15 residues. The trim removed 0 bases at V and 5 bases at J, leaving 6 bases unmatched. In DNA form, the CDR3 reads TGTGCCAGCAGTTACTCGATGACAGGGAGTACTGAAGCTTTCTTT. It yields the protein CASSYSMTGSTEAFF.

This clonotype was counted many times. The CDR3 spells CASSRKAGELFF. CDR3 DNA sequence: TGTGCCAGTAGTAGGAAGGCCGGGGAGCTGTTTTTT. V and J are TRBV19 and TRBJ2-2; D unresolved. Germline CDR1 is LNHDA and CDR2 is SQIVND (reference sequence). The CDR3 has 12 residues. Trimming pared 4 bases from V and 6 bases from J, leaving 6 bases between.

This clonotype has a count of ten or more. The V and J genes are TRBV24-1 and TRBJ2-1, with 10 bases that match TRBD1. In germline, CDR1 is KGHDR, CDR2 SFDVKD. V lost 2 bases, J lost 7 bases, and 4 bases stayed unmatched. The CDR3 has 15 residues. The chain's CDR3 is CATSDSGTGVNEQFF. The CDR3 nucleotides are TGTGCCACCAGTGATTCTGGGACAGGGGTGAATGAGCAGTTCTTC.

The chain joins TRBV20-1 to TRBJ2-3; D is possibly TRBD1 (5 bases). CDR3 length equals 13 residues. Between the trimmed V and J ends, which lost 5 bases and 8 bases, there was a span of 17 bases. Germline CDR1 and CDR2: DFQATT and SNEGSKA (reference sequence). CDR3 sequence (DNA): TGCAGTGCTGACGACCCAATAAGGGGTACGCAGTATTTT. Protein: CSADDPIRGTQYF.

This clonotype was counted between two and nine times. The chain has TRBV24-1 and TRBJ1-2; D gene ambiguous. The V end was cut by 3 bases, the J end by 4 bases, with 11 bases between. There are 14 residues in the CDR3. Germline V gene sequence: CDR1 KGHDR, CDR2 SFDVKD. The CDR3 region is CATSDARTGYGYTF. The CDR3 nucleotides are TGTGCCACCAGTGATGCACGGACGGGCTATGGCTACACCTTC.

The V call is TRBV3-1, the J call TRBJ2-1, with 8 bases matching TRBD2. The CDR3 contains 14 residues. CDR1 and CDR2 (germline): LGHDT, YNNKEL (reference sequence). The junction had 4 bases not matched to a gene; V was cut back by 5 bases and J by 4 bases. The CDR3 is CASSAGLAYNEQFF. DNA of the CDR3: TGTGCCAGCAGCGCCGGACTAGCTTACAATGAGCAGTTCTTC.

This rearrangement joins TRBV11-2 to TRBJ1-1; D is unresolved. CDR3 length equals 13 residues. CDR1 is SGHAT, CDR2 FQNNGV, per germline. Trimming left V 6 bases short and J 5 bases short, with 13 bases between. The CDR3 reads CASSEKSGTEAFF. Here the CDR3 DNA reads TGTGCCAGCAGTGAGAAGTCGGGTACTGAAGCTTTCTTT.

This clonotype was observed at least ten times. J is TRBJ2-1 and V is TRBV5-4; no clear D. The CDR3 extends over 16 amino acids. V dropped 4 bases and J dropped 0 bases, with 14 bases sitting between them. Germline assignment: CDR1 SGHNT and CDR2 YYREEE (reference sequence). The CDR3 loop reads CASSPNVGSSYNEQFF. In DNA, the CDR3 is TGTGCCAGCAGCCCCAATGTTGGCAGCTCCTACAATGAGCAGTTCTTC.

The chain links TRBV28 to TRBJ2-1; TRBD1 aligns across 11 bases. The CDR3 contains 12 residues. Germline V gene data show CDR1 as MDHEN and CDR2 as SYDVKM. Unmatched junction bases numbered 8, after V lost 6 bases and J lost 16 bases. The CDR3 loop reads CASSLTGQGDFF. The CDR3 region has the DNA TGTGCCAGCAGCCTCACGGGACAGGGGGATTTCTTC. Supplemented by reference TRBV28 and TRBJ2-1, the full variable domain reads DVKVTQSSRYLVKRTGEKVFLECVQDMDHENMFWYRQDPGLGLRLIYFSYDVKMKEKGDIPEGYSVSREKKERFSLILESASTNQTSMYLCASSLTGQGDFFGPGTRLTVL.

The CDR3 DNA follows: TGTGCCTGGGCAGGGTACAATGAAAAACTGTTTTTT. It translates to CAWAGYNEKLFF. V and J are TRBV30 and TRBJ1-4, with D possibly being TRBD1 (5 bases). CDR1 and CDR2 (germline): GTSNPN, SVGIG (reference sequence). The CDR3 has 12 amino acids. V lost 5 bases and J 5 bases, leaving 9 bases between the germline ends.

This clonotype was seen at least ten times. The chain is built from TRBV6-1 and TRBJ2-3; no clear D. The CDR3 is made up of 14 amino acids. Germline loops: CDR1 MNHNS, CDR2 SASEGT. Trimming shortened V by 6 bases and J by 14 bases, and 24 bases separated the two germline ends. CDR3 protein: CASRNPPKGTTPYF. CDR3 DNA: TGTGCCAGCAGGAACCCCCCGAAGGGCACAACCCCGTATTTT.

This clonotype came up a few times. The chain joins TRBV29-1 to TRBJ2-7; D is uncertain. Germline assignment: CDR1 SQVTM and CDR2 ANQGSEA. This CDR3 comprises 12 residues. With 0 bases removed from V and 7 bases from J, the gap between germline ends came to 10 bases. The DNA for the CDR3 is TGCAGCGTTGAAGATGAGTGGAAGGAGCAGTACTTC. Protein sequence: CSVEDEWKEQYF.

Ten or more counts support this clonotype. CDR3 in DNA: TGTGCCAGCAGCCTCTCCGGGACCCTCGGCACAGATACGCAGTATTTT. Its protein product is CASSLSGTLGTDTQYF. This rearrangement joins TRBV3-1 to TRBJ2-3; D is possibly TRBD1 or TRBD2 (5 bases each). V was shortened by 4 bases and J by 1 base, with 15 bases between the two germline ends. The CDR3 is made up of 16 amino acids. CDR1 is LGHDT, CDR2 YNNKEL, per germline (reference sequence).

The chain carries TRBV11-1 and TRBJ2-5; no firm D call. CDR1 and CDR2 from the germline V gene are SGHAT and FQDESV (reference sequence). The CDR3 covers 12 residues. V lost 5 bases, J lost 5 bases, and 9 bases lay in between. CDR3 sequence (DNA): TGTGCCAGCAGCCGCCGGCGGGAGACCCAGTACTTC. This sequence encodes CASSRRRETQYF.

As for this clonotype: Since a much larger clone is just one base distant, this may be a read error. The chain recombines TRBV5-1 with TRBJ2-4; no firm D call. CDR3 length: 17 residues. The V gene's germline CDR1 is SGHRS and CDR2 YFSETQ. The V end lost 0 bases, the J end lost 1 base, and 14 bases lay between the germline ends. The CDR3 reads CASSLDLNEVAKNIQYF. In nucleotides, the CDR3 is TGCGCCAGCAGCTTGGATCTCAACGAAGTGGCCAAAAACATTCAGTACTTC.

In DNA, the CDR3 is TGTGCCAGCAGCCCGGGACAGTCTGGGGCCAACGTCCTGACTTTC. Translation: CASSPGQSGANVLTF. The V and J genes are TRBV5-4 and TRBJ2-6, with 7 bases fitting TRBD1. J was trimmed by 1 base and V by 4 bases; bases with no gene match: 2. This CDR3 contains 15 residues. The V gene's germline CDR1 is SGHNT and CDR2 YYREEE (reference sequence).

The chain uses TRBV6-5 and TRBJ2-2; D is undetermined. The CDR3 covers 13 residues. The germline V gene has CDR1 MNHEY and CDR2 SVGAGI. Trimming removed 6 bases at V and 7 bases at J, with 12 bases between. In nucleotides, the CDR3 is TGTGCCAGCAGCTTACAGCCCGACGGGGAGCTGTTTTTT. The encoded protein is CASSLQPDGELFF.

There are many counts of this clonotype. The chain links TRBV7-9 to TRBJ2-1; D not certain. CDR1 is SEHNR, CDR2 FQNEAQ, per germline (reference sequence). Trimming shortened V by 4 bases and J by 8 bases, and 6 bases separated the two germline ends. The CDR3 totals 11 residues. This chain's CDR3 is CASSSPHEQFF. In nucleotides, the CDR3 is TGTGCCAGCAGCTCTCCCCATGAGCAGTTCTTC. Combining the CDR3 with reference TRBV7-9 and TRBJ2-1 gives the whole variable domain DTGVSQNPRHKITKRGQNVTFRCDPISEHNRLYWYRQTLGQGPEFLTYFQNEAQLEKSRLLSDRFSAERPKGSFSTLEIQRTEQGDSAMYLCASSSPHEQFFGPGTRLTVL.

This rearrangement joins TRBV28 to TRBJ1-1; no clear D. The germline V gene encodes CDR1 MDHEN and CDR2 SYDVKM. Between the trimmed V and J ends, which lost 6 bases and 4 bases, there was a span of 9 bases. This CDR3 is built from 12 residues. This chain's CDR3 is CASRKRLTEAFF. CDR3 sequence (DNA): TGTGCCAGCAGGAAGCGTCTCACTGAAGCTTTCTTT.